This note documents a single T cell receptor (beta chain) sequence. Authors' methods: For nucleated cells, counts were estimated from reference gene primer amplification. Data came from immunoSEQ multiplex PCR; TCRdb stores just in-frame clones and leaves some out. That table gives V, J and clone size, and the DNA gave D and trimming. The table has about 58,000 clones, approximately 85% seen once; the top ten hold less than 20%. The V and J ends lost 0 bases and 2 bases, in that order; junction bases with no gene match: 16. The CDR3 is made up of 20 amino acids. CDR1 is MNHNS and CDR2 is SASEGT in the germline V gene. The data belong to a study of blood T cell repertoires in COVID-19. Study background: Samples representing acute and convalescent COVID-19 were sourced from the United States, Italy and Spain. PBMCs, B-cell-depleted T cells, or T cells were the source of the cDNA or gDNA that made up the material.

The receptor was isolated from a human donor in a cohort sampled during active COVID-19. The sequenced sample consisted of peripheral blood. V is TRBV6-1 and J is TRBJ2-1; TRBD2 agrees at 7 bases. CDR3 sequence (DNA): TGTGCCAGCAGTGAAGCATACACGGGCGGGAGAGGGGTAACCTACAATGAGCAGTTCTTC. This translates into CASSEAYTGGRGVTYNEQFF.